A single T cell receptor beta chain is shown here with its context. Germline-derived CDR1 and CDR2 are SGHVS and FQNEAQ. Trimming cost V 3 bases and J 2 bases; bases outside gene matches: 3. The CDR3 length is 15 residues. This specimen comes from a study of blood T cell repertoires in COVID-19. Study-level background: Donors in the United States, Italy and Spain gave samples during acute or convalescent COVID-19. T cells, B-cell-depleted T cells, or PBMCs supplied cDNA or gDNA.

In the original workflow: Counts of nucleated cells, estimated from reference gene primer amplification, were obtained. Sequencing was performed with immunoSEQ multiplex PCR; in TCRdb, only in-frame clones are kept and a portion is missing. V, J and clone size are those of that table, while D and trimming were read from the DNA. The sample consists of over 450,000 clones, 89% of them appearing once. Recruited during active infection, patients (from Seattle) were subsequently followed longitudinally. The sample taken for sequencing was peripheral blood. The TCR was taken from a man aged 18 to 30 with COVID-19, enrolled during active disease. The chain recombines TRBV7-8 with TRBJ1-1, with TRBD1 identical over 10 bases. The DNA of the CDR3 is TGTGCCAGCAGCTTGGACAGGGGGGCCAACACTGAAGCTTTCTTT. Protein sequence: CASSLDRGANTEAFF. Full variable domain (missing parts from reference TRBV7-8 and TRBJ1-1): GAGVSQSPRYKVAKRGQDVALRCDPISGHVSLFWYQQALGQGPEFLTYFQNEAQLDKSGLPSDRFFAERPEGSVSTLKIQRTQQEDSAVYLCASSLDRGANTEAFFGQGTRLTVV.